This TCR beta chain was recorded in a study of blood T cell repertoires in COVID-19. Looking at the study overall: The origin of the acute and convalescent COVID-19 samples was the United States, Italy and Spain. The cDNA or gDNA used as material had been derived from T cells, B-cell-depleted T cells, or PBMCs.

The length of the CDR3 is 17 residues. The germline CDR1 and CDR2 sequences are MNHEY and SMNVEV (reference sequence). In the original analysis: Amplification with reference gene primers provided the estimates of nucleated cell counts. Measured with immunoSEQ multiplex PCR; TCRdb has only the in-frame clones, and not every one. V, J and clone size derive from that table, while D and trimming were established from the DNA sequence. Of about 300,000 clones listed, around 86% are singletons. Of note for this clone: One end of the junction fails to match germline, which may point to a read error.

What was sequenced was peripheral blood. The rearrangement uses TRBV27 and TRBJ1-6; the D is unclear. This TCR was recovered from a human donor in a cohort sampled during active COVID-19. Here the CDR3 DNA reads TGTGCCAGCATTTTACCAGACCGGCAGGCTGATAATTCACCCCTCCACTTT. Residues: CASILPDRQADNSPLHF.